This T cell receptor (beta chain) was observed in a study of OX40 agonist ivuxolimab in advanced cancers. Whole-study context: Ivuxolimab is an agonistic anti-OX40 (CD134) antibody, and patients were treated with it. Prior therapy, whether anti-PD-1, anti-PD-L1 or anti-CTLA-4, was allowed, and roughly 44% had some.

TCRdb's table, derived via immunoSEQ multiplex PCR, lists solely in-frame clones and lacks some. This table holds 35,000 to 40,000 clones, 65% to 90% found once. Points on this clone: Its antigen is not known.

Whole-study results and caveats: At 0.1 to 3.0 mg/kg and by week 6, CD4+ and CD8+ T cells in the blood had expanded clonally.

J gave up 1 base and V 4 bases, and 2 bases lay outside the gene matches. Germline V gene sequence: CDR1 SNHLY, CDR2 FYNNEI. This CDR3 comprises 15 residues. Samples of blood were obtained at baseline, on cycle 4 day 1, and on cycle 7 day 1. The chain joins TRBV2 to TRBJ2-1, with 9 positions matching TRBD2. The input for sequencing was CD4+ or CD8+ T cells sorted from blood, taken in a trial of the OX40 agonist ivuxolimab. This clonotype was sampled from an adult with an advanced solid tumor such as melanoma, head and neck, liver or kidney cancer. In nucleotides, the CDR3 is TGTGCCAGCAGTGTGACTAGCGGTTCCTACAATGAGCAGTTCTTC. Encoded protein: CASSVTSGSYNEQFF. The full variable domain, with the rest looked up from reference TRBV2 and TRBJ2-1, is EPEVTQTPSHQVTQMGQEVILRCVPISNHLYFYWYRQILGQKVEFLVSFYNNEISEKSEIFDDQFSVERPDGSNFTLKIRSTKLEDSAMYFCASSVTSGSYNEQFFGPGTRLTVL.